This TCR beta chain appears in the sequencing data of a study of cytomegalovirus exposure and HLA in healthy donors. Findings of the study overall: Cytomegalovirus-associated TCR beta chains were listed, numbering around 150.

Researchers ran the PCR with 60 Vbeta and 13 Jbeta primers. TCRdb's copy holds only in-frame clones and misses some; the assay was immunoSEQ multiplex PCR. The sample shows 130,000 or so clones, around 70% of them seen only once. CDR1 and CDR2 from the germline V gene are LNHDA and SQIVND (reference sequence). This CDR3 is 16 amino acids long. V shed 8 bases and J 0 bases; nucleotides not matched to a gene: 10. For this clone: Its antigen is not identified.

The source material was PBMCs. The sequence derives from a male donor in good health and CMV-seronegative. The V and J genes are TRBV19 and TRBJ2-1; 7 bases fit TRBD2. The CDR3 region is CASHLSGTNSYNEQFF. The CDR3 DNA is TGTGCCAGTCATCTCTCCGGGACTAACTCCTACAATGAGCAGTTCTTC.